The 24 T cell receptor beta chains reported below all come from one sample, sequenced in a study of OX40 agonist ivuxolimab in advanced cancers. Assay: immunoSEQ multiplex PCR; the TCRdb copy retains only in-frame clones and omits some. The table shows roughly 100,000 clones, with 92% occurring only once. The sample in question was CD4+ or CD8+ T cells sorted from blood, obtained in a trial of the OX40 agonist ivuxolimab. The receptors shown here come from an adult with an advanced solid tumor such as melanoma, head and neck, liver or kidney cancer.

The chain uses TRBV4-1 and TRBJ2-7; D remains unclear. From germline, CDR1 is MGHRA and CDR2 YSYEKL. This CDR3 comprises 15 residues. V lost 0 bases and J 4 bases, leaving 13 bases between the germline ends. The CDR3 is CASSQEFGLGYEQYF. The CDR3, as DNA: TGCGCCAGCAGCCAAGAATTTGGGCTTGGGTACGAGCAGTACTTC.

This chain connects TRBV21-1 to TRBJ1-3. TRBV21-1 is a pseudogene segment. The CDR3 spans 18 residues. CDR3 sequence: CASSKGVERTNSGNTIYF. The CDR3 region has the DNA TGTGCCAGCAGCAAAGGAGTCGAACGGACGAACTCTGGAAACACCATATATTTT.

V gene TRBV10-2 combines with J gene TRBJ2-7; D not certain. The V gene's germline CDR1 is WSHSY and CDR2 SAAADI. V was trimmed by 1 base and J by 2 bases, leaving 6 bases between them. There are 13 residues in the CDR3. The CDR3 reads CASSEYSPYEQYF. In DNA form, the CDR3 reads TGCGCCAGCAGTGAGTACAGTCCCTACGAGCAGTACTTC.

The chain employs TRBV9 and TRBJ2-6; D not certain. The CDR3 runs 14 residues. V lost 4 bases to trimming and J lost 4 bases, with 9 bases between them. Germline V lookup: CDR1 SGDLS, CDR2 YYNGEE. In DNA, the CDR3 is TGTGCCAGCAGCCCCTATCCCGGGGCCAACGTCCTGACTTTC. The encoded protein is CASSPYPGANVLTF.

This rearrangement joins TRBV28 to TRBJ1-3, with D possibly being TRBD1 (5 bases). The V gene lost 7 bases and the J gene lost 0 bases, with 13 bases spanning the gap. The CDR3 runs 15 residues. Germline loops: CDR1 MDHEN, CDR2 SYDVKM. Here the CDR3 reads CASTVDSDSGNTIYF. The CDR3 DNA follows: TGTGCCAGCACCGTAGACAGTGACTCTGGAAACACCATATATTTT. The full variable domain, in which reference TRBV28 and TRBJ1-3 provide the parts outside the CDR3, is DVKVTQSSRYLVKRTGEKVFLECVQDMDHENMFWYRQDPGLGLRLIYFSYDVKMKEKGDIPEGYSVSREKKERFSLILESASTNQTSMYLCASTVDSDSGNTIYFGEGSWLTVV.

On this clone itself: The sample holds other DNA sequences that translate to the same CDR3. This chain connects TRBV11-2 to TRBJ2-7; TRBD1 is a possible D gene (5 bases). This CDR3 is built from 14 residues. V lost 1 base to trimming and J lost 0 bases, with 7 bases between them. Per the germline V gene, CDR1 is SGHAT and CDR2 is FQNNGV. The CDR3 coding sequence is TGTGCCAGCAGCTTAGGAAGGGGCTCCTACGAGCAGTACTTC. This encodes CASSLGRGSYEQYF. The full variable domain, in which reference TRBV11-2 and TRBJ2-7 provide the parts outside the CDR3, is EAGVAQSPRYKIIEKRQSVAFWCNPISGHATLYWYQQILGQGPKLLIQFQNNGVVDDSQLPKDRFSAERLKGVDSTLKIQPAKLEDSAVYLCASSLGRGSYEQYFGPGTRLTVT.

The rearrangement uses TRBV6-5 and TRBJ2-4; no firm D call. Germline CDR1 MNHEY, CDR2 SVGAGI. CDR3 length: 11 amino acids. The V end was cut by 3 bases, the J end by 11 bases, with 8 bases between. This CDR3 reads CASSYGDFQYF. The CDR3 nucleotides read TGTGCCAGCAGTTATGGGGATTTTCAGTACTTC.

The CDR3 sequence is CASSPRQGGYETQYF. The CDR3 bases are TGTGCCAGCAGCCCCCGACAGGGAGGCTACGAGACCCAGTACTTC. This chain uses TRBV7-2 with TRBJ2-5, with D tentatively TRBD1 (7 bases). CDR1 is SGHTA, CDR2 FQGNSA, per germline. V was cut by 5 bases and J by 5 bases, with 18 bases left in between. This CDR3 spans 15 amino acids.

This clone showed up just once. The CDR3 DNA is TGTGCCAGCAGCTTGTTGGTAGCGGGATCCTACGAGCAGTACTTC. This codes for CASSLLVAGSYEQYF. The chain is built from TRBV5-4 and TRBJ2-7, with 8 bases identical to TRBD2. Looked up from germline, CDR1 is SGHNT and CDR2 is YYREEE (reference sequence). V was pared by 1 base and J by 1 base, with 4 bases of the junction left unmatched. The CDR3 has 15 amino acids.

V usage is TRBV7-8 and J usage is TRBJ2-2; possibly TRBD1 for D (5 bases). CDR1 and CDR2 (germline): SGHVS, FQNEAQ. The V end was cut by 0 bases, the J end by 5 bases, with 13 bases between. CDR3 size: 16 residues. The CDR3 sequence: CASSLAVVGVTGELFF. In DNA form, the CDR3 reads TGTGCCAGCAGCTTAGCCGTCGTAGGGGTGACCGGGGAGCTGTTTTTT.

V gene TRBV15 combines with J gene TRBJ2-1; D is ambiguous. Looked up from germline, CDR1 is LNHNV and CDR2 is YYDKDF (reference sequence). The ends were cut back, 6 bases at V and 5 bases at J, with 17 bases in the middle. This CDR3 is 15 amino acids long. CDR3 coding DNA: TGTGCCACCAGTGTTGACGGGTTTGGGAACAATGAGCAGTTCTTC. Its translation is CATSVDGFGNNEQFF. Variable domain in full (rest from reference TRBV15 and TRBJ2-1): DAMVIQNPRYQVTQFGKPVTLSCSQTLNHNVMYWYQQKSSQAPKLLFHYYDKDFNNEADTPDNFQSRRPNTSFCFLDIRSPGLGDTAMYLCATSVDGFGNNEQFFGPGTRLTVL.

Only a few counts were recorded for this clone. V usage is TRBV6-6 and J usage is TRBJ2-7; the D is unclear. Trimming pared 0 bases from V and 4 bases from J, leaving 13 bases between. CDR1 is MNHNY and CDR2 is SVGAGI in the germline V gene (reference sequence). The CDR3 has 15 residues. DNA for the CDR3: TGTGCCAGCAGTTACTCAGGACCCCCAGGTTACGAGCAGTACTTC. Protein sequence: CASSYSGPPGYEQYF.

The V and J genes are TRBV27 and TRBJ1-3; no clear D gene. V lost 3 bases to trimming and J lost 0 bases, with 12 bases between them. CDR1 is MNHEY and CDR2 is SMNVEV in the germline V gene (reference sequence). This CDR3 spans 16 amino acids. In DNA, the CDR3 is TGTGCCAGCAGTTTGGTGGGAGGCGTCTCTGGAAACACCATATATTTT. It yields the protein CASSLVGGVSGNTIYF.

The chain uses TRBV9 and TRBJ1-2, with unresolved D. Germline V lookup: CDR1 SGDLS, CDR2 YYNGEE. The ends were cut back, 3 bases at V and 0 bases at J, with 12 bases in the middle. This CDR3 spans 15 amino acids. CDR3 in DNA: TGTGCCAGCAGCGGGGGTCAAATCGCTAACTATGGCTACACCTTC. This translates into CASSGGQIANYGYTF.

V usage is TRBV19 and J usage is TRBJ2-5, with a possible D match to TRBD2 (6 bases). With 6 bases removed from V and 2 bases from J, the gap between germline ends came to 13 bases. This CDR3 region has 14 residues. The V gene's germline CDR1 is LNHDA and CDR2 SQIVND (reference sequence). As DNA, the CDR3 is TGTGCCAGTAGCGACGTGGGGGGACAAGAGACCCAGTACTTC. Translating gives CASSDVGGQETQYF.

This chain links TRBV7-7 with TRBJ2-2; D remains ambiguous. The CDR3 spans 12 residues. The ends were cut back, 5 bases at V and 7 bases at J, with 8 bases in the middle. Germline assignment: CDR1 SSHAT and CDR2 FNYEAQ (reference sequence). Here the CDR3 DNA reads TGTGCCAGCAGCCCAAGACTCGGGGAGCTGTTTTTT. Amino acid sequence: CASSPRLGELFF.

This chain connects TRBV5-1 to TRBJ1-1; TRBD1 agrees at 10 bases. From germline, CDR1 is SGHRS and CDR2 YFSETQ. V shed 0 bases, J shed 4 bases, and the junction held 0 bases outside the gene matches. The CDR3 covers 14 residues. CDR3 in DNA: TGCGCCAGCAGCTTGGGGACAGGGGGCACTGAAGCTTTCTTT. Residues: CASSLGTGGTEAFF. Full variable domain (rest looked up from reference TRBV5-1 and TRBJ1-1): KAGVTQTPRYLIKTRGQQVTLSCSPISGHRSVSWYQQTPGQGLQFLFEYFSETQRNKGNFPGRFSGRQFSNSRSEMNVSTLELGDSALYLCASSLGTGGTEAFFGQGTRLTVV.

The gene calls are TRBV10-2 and TRBJ2-7; 8 bases match TRBD1. V was clipped by 6 bases and J by 5 bases; unmatched bases: 0. The germline V gene encodes CDR1 WSHSY and CDR2 SAAADI. The CDR3 is 11 residues long. The DNA for the CDR3 is TGCGCCAGCAGGACAGGGGACGAGCAGTACTTC. Its protein is CASRTGDEQYF.

V is TRBV11-3 and J is TRBJ1-1; unclear D gene. With 1 base removed from V and 7 bases from J, the gap between germline ends came to 10 bases. CDR3 length: 13 amino acids. Germline V CDR1 and CDR2: SGHNT, YENEEA. This CDR3 is CASSLVPTGEAFF. The CDR3 coding sequence is TGTGCCAGCAGCTTAGTCCCCACGGGTGAAGCTTTCTTT.

This clone was recorded once. V usage is TRBV6-1 and J usage is TRBJ2-7; D gene uncertain. CDR1 MNHNS and CDR2 SASEGT come from the germline V gene. This CDR3 region has 13 residues. V was shortened by 1 base and J by 7 bases, with 11 bases between the two germline ends. For the CDR3, the DNA is TGTGCCAGCAGTGAAGGGCAACCTTGGGAGCAGTACTTC. Translated: CASSEGQPWEQYF.

The chain couples TRBV27 to TRBJ2-7, with 11 bases matching TRBD1. With V trimmed by 3 bases and J by 3 bases, 4 bases remained unmatched. From germline, CDR1 is MNHEY and CDR2 SMNVEV (reference sequence). The CDR3 runs 15 residues. CDR3 bases: TGTGCCAGCAGTTTTATGGGGACAGGGGGCTACGAGCAGTACTTC. This sequence encodes CASSFMGTGGYEQYF.

J is TRBJ2-1 and V is TRBV27, with TRBD1 identical over 11 bases. V lost 6 bases and J lost 6; bases outside the gene matches: 4. Germline lookup yields CDR1 MNHEY and CDR2 SMNVEV (reference sequence). The CDR3 is 14 amino acids. CDR3 in DNA: TGTGCCAGCAGGCGGACAGGGGGCCTCAATGAGCAGTTCTTC. Translated, it gives CASRRTGGLNEQFF.

This chain connects TRBV5-5 to TRBJ2-2, with TRBD2 matching 14 bases. Germline CDR1 and CDR2: SGHKS and YYEKEE (reference sequence). Losses at the gene ends were 6 bases for V and 3 bases for J; bases not matched to a gene: 13. This CDR3 comprises 19 residues. CDR3 nucleotides: TGTGCCAGCATAAGACTAGCGGGAGGGCCCGGGGGATACACCGGGGAGCTGTTTTTT. As protein: CASIRLAGGPGGYTGELFF.

This clone has only a few counts. The chain couples TRBV15 to TRBJ2-5; 9 bases map to TRBD2. V dropped 8 bases and J dropped 1; count of bases not matched to a gene: 5. The CDR3 covers 14 residues. Germline V gene sequence: CDR1 LNHNV, CDR2 YYDKDF (reference sequence). CDR3: CATGWREGQETQYF. In nucleotides, the CDR3 is TGTGCCACCGGGTGGCGGGAGGGCCAAGAGACCCAGTACTTC. The full variable domain, rest sourced from reference TRBV15 and TRBJ2-5, is DAMVIQNPRYQVTQFGKPVTLSCSQTLNHNVMYWYQQKSSQAPKLLFHYYDKDFNNEADTPDNFQSRRPNTSFCFLDIRSPGLGDTAMYLCATGWREGQETQYFGPGTRLLVL.